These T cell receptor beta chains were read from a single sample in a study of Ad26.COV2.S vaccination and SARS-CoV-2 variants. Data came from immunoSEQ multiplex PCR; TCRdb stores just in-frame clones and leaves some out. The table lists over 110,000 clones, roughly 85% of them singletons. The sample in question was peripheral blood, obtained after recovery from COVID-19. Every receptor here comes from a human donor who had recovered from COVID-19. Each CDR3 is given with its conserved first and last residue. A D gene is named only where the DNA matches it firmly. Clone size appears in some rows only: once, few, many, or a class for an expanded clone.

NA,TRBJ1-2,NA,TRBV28,TGTGCCAGCAGTTTAGCCAGGAGGGGTTTTGGCTACACCTTC,CASSLARRGFGYTF
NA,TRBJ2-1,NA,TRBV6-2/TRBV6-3,TGTGCCAGCAGTTACTTAGGCAGATCCAATGAGCAGTTCTTC,CASSYLGRSNEQFF
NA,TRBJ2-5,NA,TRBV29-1,TGCAGCGTTGAGTTTTTCCCAGGGACGACGAAGACCCAGTACTTC,CSVEFFPGTTKTQYF
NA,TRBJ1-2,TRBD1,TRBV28,TGTGCCAGCAGTCGAGGACAGGGGCTTAAGGATGGCTACACCTTC,CASSRGQGLKDGYTF
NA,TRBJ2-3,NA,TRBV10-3,TGTGCCACTAGAACGACGGGGGATACGCAGTATTTT,CATRTTGDTQYF
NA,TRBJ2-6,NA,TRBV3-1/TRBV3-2,TGTGCCAGCAGCCAAGTAGGGGGCTCTGGGGCCAACGTCCTGACTTTC,CASSQVGGSGANVLTF
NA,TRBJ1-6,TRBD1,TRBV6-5,TGTGCCAGCAGCCAGGGGGCTAATTCACCCCTCCACTTT,CASSQGANSPLHF
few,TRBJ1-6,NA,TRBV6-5,TGTGCCAGCAGTCTTTTGAATTCACCCCTCCACTTT,CASSLLNSPLHF
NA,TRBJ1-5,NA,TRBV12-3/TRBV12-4,TGTGCCAGCAGTTCTGGCACAAATCAGCCCCAGCATTTT,CASSSGTNQPQHF
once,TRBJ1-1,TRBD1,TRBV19,TGTGCCAGTAGCCCGACAGGGGGGAACACTGAAGCTTTCTTT,CASSPTGGNTEAFF
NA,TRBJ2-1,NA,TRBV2,TGTGCCAGCAGTGGGGCCGGGACGTGGAATGAGCAGTTCTTC,CASSGAGTWNEQFF
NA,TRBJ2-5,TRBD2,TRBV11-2,TGTGCCAGCAGCTTTCCCCAGACTAGCGGGGGGTACCAAGAGACCCAGTACTTC,CASSFPQTSGGYQETQYF
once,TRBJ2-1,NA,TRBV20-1,TGCAGTGCTGGTATTAATGAGCAGTTCTTC,CSAGINEQFF
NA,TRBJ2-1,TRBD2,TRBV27,TGTGCCAGCAGTTTGAGCGGGGGGGCCTATGAGCAGTTCTTC,CASSLSGGAYEQFF
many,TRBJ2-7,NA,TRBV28,TGTGCCAGCAGTACCGTACGGGGCTACGAGCAGTACTTC,CASSTVRGYEQYF
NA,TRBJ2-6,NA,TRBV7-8,TGTGCCAGCACCCAAGGGGGGGAAGCCAACGTCCTGACTTTC,CASTQGGEANVLTF
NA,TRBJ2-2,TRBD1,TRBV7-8,TGTGCCAGCAGCTTAAACAGGGGCGTCGGGGAGCTGTTTTTT,CASSLNRGVGELFF
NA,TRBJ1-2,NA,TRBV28,TGTGCCAGCAGCCTCGCCGGGGCGCGCGGTGGCTACACCTTC,CASSLAGARGGYTF
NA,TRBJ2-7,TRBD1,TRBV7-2,TGTGCCAGCAGCTCAGACAGGGGGTCCTACGAGCAGTACTTC,CASSSDRGSYEQYF
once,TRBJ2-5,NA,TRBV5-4,TGTGCCAGCAGCTTGGGAGGGTCAGGGTCTCAGTACTTC,CASSLGGSGSQYF
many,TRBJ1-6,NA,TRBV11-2,TGTGCCAGCAGCTTAGTAACAGGGACCAATTCACCCCTCCACTTT,CASSLVTGTNSPLHF
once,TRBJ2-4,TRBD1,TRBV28,TGTGCCAGCAGACAAGGGACAGTCCTAGCCAAAAACATTCAGTACTTC,CASRQGTVLAKNIQYF
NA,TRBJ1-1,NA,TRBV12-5,TGTGCTAGTTCCAGGGGTGGGACTGAAGCTTTCTTT,CASSRGGTEAFF
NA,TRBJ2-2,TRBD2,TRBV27,TGTGCCAGCAGTCTAGCGGGGCTGACCGGGGAGCTGTTTTTT,CASSLAGLTGELFF
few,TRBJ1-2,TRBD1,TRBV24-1,TGTGCCACCAGTGACCCGACAGGGTTAGACTATGGCTACACCTTC,CATSDPTGLDYGYTF
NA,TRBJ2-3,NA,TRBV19,TGTGCCAGTAGTATGGGACGGTTTACAGATACGCAGTATTTT,CASSMGRFTDTQYF
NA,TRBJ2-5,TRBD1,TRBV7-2,TGTGCCAGCAGCTCGGACAGGGGGGAGACCCAGTACTTC,CASSSDRGETQYF
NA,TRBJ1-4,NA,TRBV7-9,TGTGCCAGCAGCTTAGTAGTGGGGGTTCAGAAGGAAAAACTGTTTTTT,CASSLVVGVQKEKLFF
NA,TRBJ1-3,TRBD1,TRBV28,TGTGCCAGCACCAGACAGACAGGGGCTGGAAACACCATATATTTT,CASTRQTGAGNTIYF
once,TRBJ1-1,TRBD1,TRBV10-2,TGCGCCAGCGGGACAGGAGTGAACACTGAAGCTTTCTTT,CASGTGVNTEAFF
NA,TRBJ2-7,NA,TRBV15,TGTGCCACCAGCGGGCTACGCTCCTCGGAGCAGTACTTC,CATSGLRSSEQYF
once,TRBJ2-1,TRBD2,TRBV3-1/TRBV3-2,TGTGCCAGCAGCCAAGATAGCGGGGGGAGCTACAATGAGCAGTTCTTC,CASSQDSGGSYNEQFF
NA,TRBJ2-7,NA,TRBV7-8,TGTGCCAGCAGCCCCGGTCGAGACCCGAGCTACGAGCAGTACTTC,CASSPGRDPSYEQYF
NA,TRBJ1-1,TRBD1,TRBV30,TGTGCCTGGAGTGGACTCCGACAGGGGAGGACTGAAGCTTTCTTT,CAWSGLRQGRTEAFF
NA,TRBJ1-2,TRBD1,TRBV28,TGTGCCAGCACTCCGGGACAGGCGATAGGTGTCTATGGCTACACCTTC,CASTPGQAIGVYGYTF
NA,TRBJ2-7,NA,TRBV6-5,TGTGCCAGCACTGGGGCTGGCGACGAGCAGTACTTC,CASTGAGDEQYF
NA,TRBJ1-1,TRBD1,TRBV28,TGTGCCAGCAGTGCCCAACTCACAGGGGACACTGAAGCTTTCTTT,CASSAQLTGDTEAFF